These 4 T cell receptor beta chains were all obtained from the same sample, sequenced in a study of T cell responses to AZD1222 COVID-19 vaccine. The repertoire was sequenced with immunoSEQ multiplex PCR; TCRdb's copy has only in-frame clones and lacks some. This table holds approximately 100,000 clones, less than 95% found once. Sequences were derived from peripheral blood, sampled 28 days after the second AZD1222 dose. Receptor source: an adult who received the AZD1222 COVID-19 vaccine.

This clone was seen a single time. The chain couples TRBV15 to TRBJ1-5; D gene ambiguous. The V end was cut by 5 bases, the J end by 11 bases, with 16 bases between. Germline V gene data show CDR1 as LNHNV and CDR2 as YYDKDF (reference sequence). This CDR3 has 13 residues. CDR3 DNA: TGTGCCACCAGCGTGCTCTTGGGTTCGTCCCAGCATTTT. This encodes CATSVLLGSSQHF.

V and J are TRBV20-1 and TRBJ1-2; 8 positions match TRBD1. The V and J ends lost 3 bases and 2 bases, in that order; junction bases with no gene match: 8. Germline V lookup: CDR1 DFQATT, CDR2 SNEGSKA (reference sequence). The CDR3 totals 15 residues. The CDR3 DNA is TGCAGTGCTAGTCGTTACAGGGGGAAAAACTATGGCTACACCTTC. Translating it yields CSASRYRGKNYGYTF.

The J gene is TRBJ1-2, the V gene TRBV9; D remains ambiguous. The germline gives CDR1 SGDLS, CDR2 YYNGEE. V lost 4 bases to trimming and J lost 2 bases, with 15 bases between them. There are 15 residues in the CDR3. The CDR3 spells CASSPAPTGNYGYTF. Written as DNA, the CDR3 is TGTGCCAGCAGCCCCGCTCCGACTGGAAACTATGGCTACACCTTC.

The chain is built from TRBV28 and TRBJ1-2; D gene unclear. Germline CDR1 MDHEN, CDR2 SYDVKM. Trimming removed 3 bases from V and 8 bases from J, with 16 bases in between. CDR3 length: 14 residues. The CDR3 DNA follows: TGTGCCAGCAGTTTTGCCGCCCGAATAGGGGGCTACACCTTC. It is translated as CASSFAARIGGYTF.